This is a list of T cell receptor beta chains from one sample in a study of cytomegalovirus exposure and HLA in healthy donors. Method: immunoSEQ multiplex PCR; TCRdb's copy keeps in-frame clones and lacks some. Counted here are about 160,000 clones, about 83% occurring once; the ten biggest clones make up about an eighth. Sample: PBMCs. Receptors were obtained from a middle-aged man in good health and CMV-seropositive. Both conserved end residues are part of each CDR3. The D gene is left open where the match is weak. Only part of the rows carry a size: once, few, many, or a class if the clone is expanded.

j_call v_call d_call clone_size cdr3_length cdr3_nt cdr3_aa
TRBJ1-4 TRBV19 TRBD1 . 15 TGTGCCAGCCTTCTCCCCGGGACAGGGGATGAAAAACTGTTTTTT CASLLPGTGDEKLFF
TRBJ1-2 TRBV4-2 TRBD1 . 14 TGTGCCAGCAGCCAGGACAGGGAGAGCTATGGCTACACCTTC CASSQDRESYGYTF
TRBJ2-1 TRBV29-1 TRBD1 . 17 TGCAGCGTTGAAAAAGGGACAGGGAGCGTTAGCCCCAATGAGCAGTTCTTC CSVEKGTGSVSPNEQFF
TRBJ2-5 TRBV7-2 . . 14 TGTGCCAGCAGCATGCAGACCGGAGGAAGAACCCAGTACTTC CASSMQTGGRTQYF
TRBJ2-1 TRBV27 TRBD2 . 16 TGTGCCAGCAGTTCCCAGGGCGGGAGTGGAAACAATGAGCAGTTCTTC CASSSQGGSGNNEQFF
TRBJ2-1 TRBV7-3 . once 15 TGTGCCAGCAGCTCGCAGGGGGGCTCCTACAATGAGCAGTTCTTC CASSSQGGSYNEQFF
TRBJ2-7 TRBV5-6 TRBD2 . 13 TGTGCCAGCAGCAGACTAGCGGTCTACGAGCAGTACTTC CASSRLAVYEQYF
TRBJ1-2 TRBV7-2 TRBD1 . 15 TGTGCCAGCAGCTCGGACAGGGCCCCAAACTATGGCTACACCTTC CASSSDRAPNYGYTF
TRBJ2-7 TRBV7-9 TRBD1 . 14 TGTGCCAGCAGCTCTGGGACAGGCGCCTACGAGCAGTACTTC CASSSGTGAYEQYF
TRBJ1-3 TRBV19 TRBD1 once 17 TGTGCCAGTACCACCACTCCGGGACAGTCCAAAGGAAACACCATATATTTT CASTTTPGQSKGNTIYF
TRBJ1-5 TRBV6-1 TRBD1 . 16 TGTGCCAGCAGTGAAGCTAGGGGACAGAGCAATCAGCCCCAGCATTTT CASSEARGQSNQPQHF
TRBJ1-1 TRBV6-1 TRBD1 . 13 TGTGCCAGCATGGGACAGAACTTTGCTGAAGCTTTCTTT CASMGQNFAEAFF
TRBJ1-3 TRBV7-6 TRBD1 once 16 TGTGCCAGCAGCTTAGCGTTGGACAGGGCTGGAAACACCATATATTTT CASSLALDRAGNTIYF
TRBJ1-5 TRBV15 . . 15 TGTGCCACCAGCAGAGATGCGGGGCTATCACAGCCCCAGCATTTT CATSRDAGLSQPQHF
TRBJ2-3 TRBV9 . . 14 TGTGCCAGCAGCGCCATAGGGGTCCCAGATACGCAGTATTTT CASSAIGVPDTQYF
TRBJ2-2 TRBV5-5 . . 15 TGTGCCAGCAGCCCCCCAAGGGGGAGTCCCGGGGAGCTGTTTTTT CASSPPRGSPGELFF
TRBJ2-7 TRBV27 . . 14 TGTGCCAGCAGTTTATCGAGAGGTGTCCTCGAGCAGTACTTC CASSLSRGVLEQYF
TRBJ1-2 TRBV19 . . 15 TGTGCCAGTAGCCCCTGGACATTCGGGAGCTATGGCTACACCTTC CASSPWTFGSYGYTF